Given below is one T cell receptor beta chain in context. The data stem from a study of blood T cell repertoires in COVID-19. In germline, CDR1 is SGHAT, CDR2 FQDESV (reference sequence). The CDR3 consists of 13 residues. Trimming removed 3 bases at V and 5 bases at J, with 10 bases between. The repertoire was sequenced with immunoSEQ multiplex PCR; TCRdb's copy has only in-frame clones and lacks some. Here the sample spans around 200,000 clones, about 85% being singletons. The sequenced sample consisted of peripheral blood. The chain employs TRBV11-1 and TRBJ1-1; maybe TRBD1 (5 bases). This receptor was obtained from a woman of 80 years or more with acute or convalescent COVID-19. The CDR3 nucleotides are TGTGCCAGCAGCTTTTCGGGGGGAACTGAAGCTTTCTTT. This gives the protein CASSFSGGTEAFF. The full variable domain, completed using reference TRBV11-1 and TRBJ1-1, is EAEVAQSPRYKITEKSQAVAFWCDPISGHATLYWYRQILGQGPELLVQFQDESVVDDSQLPKDRFSAERLKGVDSTLKIQPAELGDSAMYLCASSFSGGTEAFFGQGTRLTVV.